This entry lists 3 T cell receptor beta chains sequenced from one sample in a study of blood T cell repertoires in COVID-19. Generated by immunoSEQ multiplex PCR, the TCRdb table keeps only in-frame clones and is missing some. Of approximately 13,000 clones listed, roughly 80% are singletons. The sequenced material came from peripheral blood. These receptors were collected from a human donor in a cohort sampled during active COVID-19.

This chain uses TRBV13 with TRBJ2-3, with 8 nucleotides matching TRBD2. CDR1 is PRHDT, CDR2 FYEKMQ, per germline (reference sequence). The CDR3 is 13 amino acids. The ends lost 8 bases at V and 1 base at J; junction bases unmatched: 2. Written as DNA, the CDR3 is TGTGCCAGCCTTAGCGGGGGCACAGATACGCAGTATTTT. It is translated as CASLSGGTDTQYF.

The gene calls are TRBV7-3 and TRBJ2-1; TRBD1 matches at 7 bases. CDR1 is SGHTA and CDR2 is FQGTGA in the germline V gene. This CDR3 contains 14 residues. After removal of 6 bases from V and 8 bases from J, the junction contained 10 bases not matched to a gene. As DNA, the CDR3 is TGTGCCAGCAGTAAGGCAGGGGGATTATATGAGCAGTTCTTC. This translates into CASSKAGGLYEQFF. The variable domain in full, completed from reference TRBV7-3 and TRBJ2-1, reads GAGVSQTPSNKVTEKGKYVELRCDPISGHTALYWYRQSLGQGPEFLIYFQGTGAADDSGLPNDRFFAVRPEGSVSTLKIQRTERGDSAVYLCASSKAGGLYEQFFGPGTRLTVL.

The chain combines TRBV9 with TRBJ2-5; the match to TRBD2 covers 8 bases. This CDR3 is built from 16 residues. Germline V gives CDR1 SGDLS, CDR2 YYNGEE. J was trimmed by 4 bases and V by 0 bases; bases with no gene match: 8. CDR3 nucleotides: TGTGCCAGCAGCGTAGAAGACGGGAGGGTGGGAGAGACCCAGTACTTC. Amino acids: CASSVEDGRVGETQYF.